The T cell receptor beta chain described here comes from a study of cytomegalovirus exposure and HLA in healthy donors. Study conclusions and caveats: Earlier analysis found most TCR beta V segments productive about 87% or about 30% of the time. For most subjects, TCR beta sequences were reported to predict HLA-A and HLA-B alleles with accuracy. HLA allele associations emerged for 17,000 or so TCR beta sequences in a later analysis, at 0.05 false discovery rate. The classifier, whose performance was assessed in both the original and validation cohorts, reportedly diagnosed cytomegalovirus status with high specificity and sensitivity.

Primers included in the PCR were 60 Vbeta and 13 Jbeta primers. Produced via immunoSEQ multiplex PCR; TCRdb's table is partial and in-frame only. The table has 130,000 or so clones, 81% seen once. Only a few counts were recorded for this clone. Its specificity is unknown. The CDR3 contains 13 residues. V lost 5 bases, J lost 11 bases, and 18 bases lay in between. Looked up from germline, CDR1 is SEHNR and CDR2 is FQNEAQ (reference sequence). The sequenced sample consisted of PBMCs. The chain links TRBV7-9 to TRBJ1-1, with D possibly matching TRBD1 (6 bases). This TCR came from a man younger than 35 in good health and CMV-seronegative. CDR3 region: CASSVGQSSWAFF. For the CDR3, the DNA is TGTGCCAGCAGCGTAGGACAGTCCTCCTGGGCTTTCTTT.